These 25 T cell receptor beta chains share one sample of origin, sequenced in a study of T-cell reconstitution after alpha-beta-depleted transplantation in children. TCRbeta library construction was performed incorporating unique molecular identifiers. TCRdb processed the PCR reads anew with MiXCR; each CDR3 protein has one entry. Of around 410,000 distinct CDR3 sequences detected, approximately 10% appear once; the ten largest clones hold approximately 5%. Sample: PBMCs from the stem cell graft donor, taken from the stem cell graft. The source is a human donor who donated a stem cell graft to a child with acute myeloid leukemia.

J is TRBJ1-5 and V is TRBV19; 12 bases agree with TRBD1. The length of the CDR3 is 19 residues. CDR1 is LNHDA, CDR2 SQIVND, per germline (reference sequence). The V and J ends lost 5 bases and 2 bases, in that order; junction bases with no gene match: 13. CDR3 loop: CASSYLGTGGLKGNQPQHF. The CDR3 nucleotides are TGTGCCAGTAGTTACCTAGGGACAGGGGGCCTCAAGGGCAATCAGCCCCAGCATTTT.

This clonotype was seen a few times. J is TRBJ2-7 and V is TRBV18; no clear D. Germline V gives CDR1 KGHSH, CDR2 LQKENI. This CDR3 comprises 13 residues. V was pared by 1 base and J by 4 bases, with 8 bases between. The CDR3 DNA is TGTGCCAGCTCACCACAAGGGAATTACGAGCAGTACGTC. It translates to CASSPQGNYEQYV.

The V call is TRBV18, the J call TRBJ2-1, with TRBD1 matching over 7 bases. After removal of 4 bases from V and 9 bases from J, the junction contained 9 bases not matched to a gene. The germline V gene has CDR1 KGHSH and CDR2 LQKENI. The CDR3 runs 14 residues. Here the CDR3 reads CASSLRTGDGEQFF. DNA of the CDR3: TGTGCCAGCTCACTACGTACAGGGGACGGTGAGCAGTTCTTC.

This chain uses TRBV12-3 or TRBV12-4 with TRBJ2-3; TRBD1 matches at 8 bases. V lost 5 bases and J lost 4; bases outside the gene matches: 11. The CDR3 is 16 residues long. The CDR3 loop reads CASSPHGQGGSDTQYF. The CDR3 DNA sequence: TGTGCCAGCAGTCCCCACGGACAGGGTGGCTCAGATACGCAGTATTTT.

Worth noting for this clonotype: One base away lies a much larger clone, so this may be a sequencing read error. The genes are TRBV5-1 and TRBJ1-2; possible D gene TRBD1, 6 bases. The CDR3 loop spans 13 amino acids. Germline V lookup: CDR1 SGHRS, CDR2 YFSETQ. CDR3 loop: CTSSSDSREGYTF. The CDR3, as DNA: TGCACCAGCAGCTCGGACAGCCGTGAGGGCTACACCTTC.

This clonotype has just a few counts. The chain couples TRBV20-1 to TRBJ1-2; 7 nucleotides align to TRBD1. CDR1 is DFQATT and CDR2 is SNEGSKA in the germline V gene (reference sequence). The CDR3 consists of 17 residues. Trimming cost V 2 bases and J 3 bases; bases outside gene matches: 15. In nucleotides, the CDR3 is TGCAGTGCTAGACCCCACCGGGGACAGTCGTTGGACTATGGCTACACCTTC. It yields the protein CSARPHRGQSLDYGYTF.

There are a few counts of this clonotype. CDR3 residues: CSAHPGQGVFTEAFF. CDR3 nucleotides: TGCAGTGCACACCCGGGACAGGGTGTCTTCACTGAAGCTTTCTTT. This chain connects TRBV20-1 to TRBJ1-1; TRBD1 matches 9 bases. The J segment lost 4 bases and the V segment lost 6 bases, leaving 12 bases of the junction unmatched. The CDR3 has 15 residues. The V gene's germline CDR1 is DFQATT and CDR2 SNEGSKA (reference sequence).

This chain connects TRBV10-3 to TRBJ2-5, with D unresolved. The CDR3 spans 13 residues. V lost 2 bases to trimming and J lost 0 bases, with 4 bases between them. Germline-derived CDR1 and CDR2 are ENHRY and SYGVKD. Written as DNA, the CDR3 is TGTGCCATCAGTGAGACAAACCAAGAGACCCAGTACTTC. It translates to CAISETNQETQYF.

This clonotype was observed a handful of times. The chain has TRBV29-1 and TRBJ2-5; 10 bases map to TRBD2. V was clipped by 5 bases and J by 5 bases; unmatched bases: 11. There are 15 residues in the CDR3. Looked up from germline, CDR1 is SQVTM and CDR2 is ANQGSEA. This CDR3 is CSVMQLAGRAETQYF. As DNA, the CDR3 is TGCAGCGTTATGCAACTAGCGGGGCGGGCGGAGACCCAGTACTTC.

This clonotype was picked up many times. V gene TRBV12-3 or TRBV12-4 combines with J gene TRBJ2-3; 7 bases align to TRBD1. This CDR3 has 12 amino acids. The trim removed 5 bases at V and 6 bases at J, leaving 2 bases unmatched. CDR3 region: CASSRGQDTQYF. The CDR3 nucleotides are TGTGCCAGCAGTAGGGGGCAGGATACGCAGTATTTT.

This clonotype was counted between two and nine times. CDR3 region: CSVGAGETQYF. DNA for the CDR3: TGCAGCGTTGGCGCGGGAGAGACCCAGTACTTC. This rearrangement joins TRBV29-1 to TRBJ2-5; possibly TRBD2 for D (5 bases). Trimming pared 4 bases from V and 4 bases from J, leaving 7 bases between. Germline CDR1 SQVTM, CDR2 ANQGSEA. The CDR3 has 11 residues.

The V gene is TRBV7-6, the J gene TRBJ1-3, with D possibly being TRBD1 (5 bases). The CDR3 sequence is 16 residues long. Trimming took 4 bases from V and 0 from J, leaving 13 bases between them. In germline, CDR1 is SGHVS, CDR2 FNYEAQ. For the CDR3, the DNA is TGTGCCAGCAGCTCAACGGGACTAAGCTCTGGAAACACCATATATTTT. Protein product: CASSSTGLSSGNTIYF.

CDR3 in amino acids: CASSVVSGGGLDTQYF. CDR3 DNA sequence: TGTGCCAGCAGCGTAGTGAGCGGAGGGGGCCTTGATACGCAGTATTTT. This chain joins TRBV9 and TRBJ2-3; possibly TRBD1 for D (7 bases). Trimming cost V 0 bases and J 6 bases, with 17 bases left between them. Germline values: CDR1 SGDLS, CDR2 YYNGEE. This CDR3 is 16 amino acids long.

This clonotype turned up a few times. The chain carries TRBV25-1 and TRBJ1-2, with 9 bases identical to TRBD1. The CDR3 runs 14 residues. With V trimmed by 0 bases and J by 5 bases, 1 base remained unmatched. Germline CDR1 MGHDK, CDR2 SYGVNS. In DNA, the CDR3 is TGTGCCAGCAGTGAATATGGACAGGGGTATGGCTACACCTTC. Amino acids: CASSEYGQGYGYTF.

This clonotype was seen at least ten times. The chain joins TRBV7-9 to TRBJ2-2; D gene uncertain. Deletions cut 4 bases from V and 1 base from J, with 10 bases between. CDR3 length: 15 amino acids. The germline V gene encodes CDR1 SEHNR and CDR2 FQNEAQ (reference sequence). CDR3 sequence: CASSSTTQNTGELFF. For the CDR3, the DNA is TGTGCCAGCAGCTCCACCACACAGAACACCGGGGAGCTGTTTTTT.

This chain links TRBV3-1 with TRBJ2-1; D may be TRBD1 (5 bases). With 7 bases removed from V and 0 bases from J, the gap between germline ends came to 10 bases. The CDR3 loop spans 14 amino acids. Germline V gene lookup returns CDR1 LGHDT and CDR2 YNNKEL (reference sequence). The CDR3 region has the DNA TGTGCCAGCAAGGGGCAGGGCTCCTACAATGAGCAGTTCTTC. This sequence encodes CASKGQGSYNEQFF.

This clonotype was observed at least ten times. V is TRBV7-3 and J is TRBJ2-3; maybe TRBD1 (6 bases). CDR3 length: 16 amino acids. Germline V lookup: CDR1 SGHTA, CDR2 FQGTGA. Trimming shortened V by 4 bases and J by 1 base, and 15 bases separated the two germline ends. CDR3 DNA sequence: TGTGCCAGCAGCTCACAGGGTACCAGGGGCACAGATACGCAGTATTTT. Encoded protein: CASSSQGTRGTDTQYF.

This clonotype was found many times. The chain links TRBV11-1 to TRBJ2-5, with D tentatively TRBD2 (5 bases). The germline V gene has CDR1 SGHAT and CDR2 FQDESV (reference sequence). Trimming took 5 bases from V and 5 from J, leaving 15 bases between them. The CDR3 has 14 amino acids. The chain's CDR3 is CASSTARGGETQYF. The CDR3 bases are TGTGCCAGCAGCACCGCACGGGGTGGGGAGACCCAGTACTTC.

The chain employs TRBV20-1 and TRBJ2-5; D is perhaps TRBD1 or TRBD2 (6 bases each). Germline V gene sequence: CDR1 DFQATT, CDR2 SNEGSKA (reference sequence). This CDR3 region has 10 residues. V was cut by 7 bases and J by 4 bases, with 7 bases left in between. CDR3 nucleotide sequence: TGCAGTGGGGGGGCAGAGACCCAGTACTTC. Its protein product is CSGGAETQYF.

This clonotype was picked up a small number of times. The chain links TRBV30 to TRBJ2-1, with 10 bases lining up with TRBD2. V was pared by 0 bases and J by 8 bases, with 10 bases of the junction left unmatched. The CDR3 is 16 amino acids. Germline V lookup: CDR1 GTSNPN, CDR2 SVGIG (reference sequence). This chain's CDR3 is CAWSVLSSGGAYEQFF. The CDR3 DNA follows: TGTGCCTGGAGTGTACTATCCAGCGGGGGGGCCTATGAGCAGTTCTTC.

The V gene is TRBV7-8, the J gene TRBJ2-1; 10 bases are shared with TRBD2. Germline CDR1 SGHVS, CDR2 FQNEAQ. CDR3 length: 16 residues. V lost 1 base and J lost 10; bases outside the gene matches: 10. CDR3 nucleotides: TGTGCCAGCAGCTTAGATAAGCGGGGGGGCCTAAGAGAGCAGTTCTTC. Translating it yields CASSLDKRGGLREQFF.

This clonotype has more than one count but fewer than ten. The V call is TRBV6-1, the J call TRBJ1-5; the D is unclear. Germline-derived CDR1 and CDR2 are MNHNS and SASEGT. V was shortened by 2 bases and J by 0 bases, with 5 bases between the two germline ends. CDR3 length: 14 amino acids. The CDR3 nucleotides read TGTGCCAGCAGTGAATGGGTTAGCAATCAGCCCCAGCATTTT. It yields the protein CASSEWVSNQPQHF.

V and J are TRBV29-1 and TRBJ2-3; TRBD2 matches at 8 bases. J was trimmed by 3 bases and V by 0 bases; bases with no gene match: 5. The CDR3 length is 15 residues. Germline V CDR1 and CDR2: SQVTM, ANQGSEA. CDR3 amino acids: CSVEDRASGTDTQYF. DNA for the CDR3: TGCAGCGTTGAAGATCGGGCTAGCGGGACAGATACGCAGTATTTT.

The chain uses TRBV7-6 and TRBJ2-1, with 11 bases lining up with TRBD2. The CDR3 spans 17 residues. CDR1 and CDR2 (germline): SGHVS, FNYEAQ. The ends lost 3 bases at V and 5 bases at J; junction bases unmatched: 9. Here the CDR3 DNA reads TGTGCCAGCAGCTTTTATACGACTAGCGGGGACCACAATGAGCAGTTCTTC. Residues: CASSFYTTSGDHNEQFF. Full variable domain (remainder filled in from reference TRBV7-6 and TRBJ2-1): GAGVSQSPRYKVTKRGQDVALRCDPISGHVSLYWYRQALGQGPEFLTYFNYEAQQDKSGLPNDRFSAERPEGSISTLTIQRTEQRDSAMYRCASSFYTTSGDHNEQFFGPGTRLTVL.

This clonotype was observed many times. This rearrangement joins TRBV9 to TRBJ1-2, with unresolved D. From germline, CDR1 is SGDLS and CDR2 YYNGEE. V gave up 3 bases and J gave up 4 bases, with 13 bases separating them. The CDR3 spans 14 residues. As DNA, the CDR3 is TGTGCCAGCAGCGCACGCCCCGAAGGCTATGGCTACACCTTC. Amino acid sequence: CASSARPEGYGYTF.